The 13 T cell receptor beta chains below come from one sample, sequenced in a study of T-cell reconstitution after alpha-beta-depleted transplantation in children. Construction of the TCRbeta library involved unique molecular identifiers. TCRdb used MiXCR to reprocess the PCR reads, holding one entry per CDR3 protein. The sample lists about 400,000 distinct CDR3 sequences; about 14% were seen once. Material: PBMCs, obtained from the stem cell graft. Source of these receptors: a human donor who donated a stem cell graft to a child with Fanconi anemia.

This clonotype was counted between two and nine times. This sequence joins TRBV5-4 and TRBJ2-5; TRBD1 is a possible D gene (5 bases). With 4 bases removed from V and 3 bases from J, the gap between germline ends came to 10 bases. The germline gives CDR1 SGHNT, CDR2 YYREEE (reference sequence). CDR3 length: 13 amino acids. The CDR3 reads CASSLRQKETQYF. CDR3 coding DNA: TGTGCCAGCAGCCTTCGACAGAAAGAGACCCAGTACTTC.

In regard to this clonotype: A much larger clonotype is one base distant, so this may be a read error. CDR3 amino acids: CSAKRGDVQFF. The CDR3 DNA follows: TGCAGTGCTAAACGGGGGGATGTGCAGTTCTTC. This chain links TRBV20-1 with TRBJ2-1, with TRBD2 matching over 7 bases. CDR3 size: 11 residues. Per germline, CDR1 DFQATT and CDR2 SNEGSKA (reference sequence). The V segment lost 4 bases and the J segment 12 bases; nucleotides outside the gene matches: 6.

This clonotype has a handful of counts. The chain carries TRBV20-1 and TRBJ2-2; a weak D match, TRBD2 (6 bases). Germline assignment: CDR1 DFQATT and CDR2 SNEGSKA (reference sequence). The CDR3 sequence is 16 residues long. V lost 6 bases and J lost 2, with 19 bases in between. CDR3 amino acids: CSAGAGLLFNTGELFF. In DNA form, the CDR3 reads TGCAGTGCAGGGGCGGGACTTTTATTTAACACCGGGGAGCTGTTTTTT.

V usage is TRBV5-1 and J usage is TRBJ2-3, with 8 bases aligning to TRBD2. Germline-derived CDR1 and CDR2 are SGHRS and YFSETQ. The CDR3 length is 16 residues. With V trimmed by 3 bases and J by 3 bases, 9 bases remained unmatched. The CDR3 DNA is TGCGCCAGCAGCTACGGGGGGGTTCGAGAAACAGATACGCAGTATTTT. Translated: CASSYGGVRETDTQYF.

A few counts support this clonotype. This sequence joins TRBV19 and TRBJ2-7; TRBD1 is a possible D gene (6 bases). Per the germline V gene, CDR1 is LNHDA and CDR2 is SQIVND (reference sequence). The CDR3 runs 15 residues. V was shortened by 3 bases and J by 2 bases, with 14 bases between the two germline ends. In DNA form, the CDR3 reads TGTGCCAGTAGTATTCAGACAGGTGAACCCTACGAGCAGTACTTC. It yields the protein CASSIQTGEPYEQYF.

V gene TRBV5-1 combines with J gene TRBJ2-3; D gene unclear. The germline V gene has CDR1 SGHRS and CDR2 YFSETQ. The ends were cut back, 0 bases at V and 3 bases at J, with 11 bases in the middle. CDR3 length equals 15 residues. The CDR3 region has the DNA TGCGCCAGCAGCTTGGATGTGGTAGATACAGATACGCAGTATTTT. It translates to CASSLDVVDTDTQYF.

This clonotype was detected only a few times. This sequence joins TRBV14 and TRBJ2-2, with D perhaps given as TRBD1 or TRBD2 (7 bases each). The CDR3 totals 16 residues. Trimming pared 4 bases from V and 6 bases from J, leaving 18 bases between. In germline, CDR1 is SGHDN, CDR2 FVKESK. Here the CDR3 reads CASSRHLQGRAGELFF. The CDR3 bases are TGTGCCAGCAGCCGCCACTTACAGGGGAGGGCCGGGGAGCTGTTTTTT.

This clonotype was detected a few times. The V call is TRBV27, the J call TRBJ2-7, with D tentatively TRBD1 or TRBD2 (5 bases each). In germline, CDR1 is MNHEY, CDR2 SMNVEV (reference sequence). Between the trimmed V and J ends, which lost 5 bases and 3 bases, there was a span of 17 bases. The CDR3 contains 15 residues. CDR3 bases: TGTGCCAGCAGTCTCTCCCGGGGCACCTTCTACGAGCAGTACTTC. This translates into CASSLSRGTFYEQYF.

This clonotype was found a few times. CDR3 DNA sequence: TGTGCCAGCAGTTTAGGGCCGGGCCATACGCAGTATTTT. Its protein is CASSLGPGHTQYF. J is TRBJ2-3 and V is TRBV12-3 or TRBV12-4; the D is unclear. With 1 base removed from V and 7 bases from J, the gap between germline ends came to 9 bases. The CDR3 has 13 amino acids.

For this clonotype: A single base separates this from a much larger clone, so it may be a read error. The CDR3 does not close with the conserved phenylalanine or tryptophan, likely indicating a read error. The chain combines TRBV20-1 with TRBJ1-1, with D hard to call. Germline CDR1 is DFQATT and CDR2 is SNEGSKA (reference sequence). This CDR3 is 13 amino acids long. Trimming cost V 1 base and J 5 bases, with 11 bases left between them. The CDR3 DNA is TGCAGTGCTAGAGGTCCTAGGAGAACTGAAGCTTTCTCT. Translated: CSARGPRRTEAFS.

The table lists this clonotype with a few counts. The gene calls are TRBV19 and TRBJ1-1; no clear D gene. Germline lookup yields CDR1 LNHDA and CDR2 SQIVND (reference sequence). The CDR3 covers 14 residues. V lost 3 bases and J lost 6, with 14 bases in between. As DNA, the CDR3 is TGTGCCAGTAGTATTGGAGGGATTATGTCTGAAGCTTTCTTT. Translating gives CASSIGGIMSEAFF.

The table lists this clonotype with many counts. The genes are TRBV20-1 and TRBJ1-3; D is unclear. Trimming pared 1 base from V and 0 bases from J, leaving 4 bases between. Germline-derived CDR1 and CDR2 are DFQATT and SNEGSKA (reference sequence). The CDR3 is made up of 13 amino acids. The CDR3 loop is CSARGISGNTIYF. CDR3 DNA: TGCAGTGCTAGAGGAATCTCTGGAAACACCATATATTTT.

A few counts support this clonotype. The chain combines TRBV6-2 or TRBV6-3 with TRBJ1-1, with a possible D match to TRBD1 (6 bases). The CDR3 covers 13 residues. Germline CDR1 and CDR2: MNHEY and SVGEGT. Trimming took off 2 bases at V and 8 bases at J, with 12 bases between the two ends. Written as DNA, the CDR3 is TGTGCCAGCAGTTACGGGGACATCTGGGAAGCTTTCTTT. It encodes CASSYGDIWEAFF.